This T cell receptor beta chain derives from a study of sequential checkpoint blockade in melanoma. Sample treatment: randomized to nivolumab then ipilimumab (arm A) or the reverse (arm B). TCRdb's copy holds only in-frame clones and misses some; the assay was immunoSEQ multiplex PCR. The table lists about 22,000 clones, roughly 70% of them singletons. The clonotype comes from a human donor with melanoma. The specimen comprised CD8+ T cells sorted from blood (inferred from file names), sampled from a patient given nivolumab and ipilimumab in sequence.

CDR3 protein: CASSAGGAFMVEQFF. For the CDR3, the DNA is TGCGCCAGCTCCGCGGGGGGGGCGTTTATGGTAGAGCAGTTCTTC. The genes are TRBV10-1 and TRBJ2-1; TRBD2 matches at 9 bases. CDR1 WNHNN and CDR2 SYGVQD come from the germline V gene (reference sequence). The CDR3 is made up of 15 amino acids. Trimming took 8 bases from V and 10 from J; bases not matched to a gene: 15.